The 19 T cell receptor beta chains below all came from one sample that was sequenced in a study of T cells after yellow fever vaccination. TCRdb reanalysed the 5' RACE reads using MiXCR and keeps one entry per CDR3 protein. The sample comprises about 400,000 distinct CDR3 sequences, 6.2% of which are singletons, and 15% rests with the top ten. The source was PBMCs, collected 5 days after the yellow fever booster vaccination. The receptors were sampled from a man aged 25-45 years who received the YFV17D yellow fever vaccine.

This clonotype came up a few times. The chain employs TRBV29-1 and TRBJ2-3, with D unresolved. The V end was cut by 3 bases, the J end by 4 bases, with 5 bases between. The germline V gene encodes CDR1 SQVTM and CDR2 ANQGSEA. The CDR3 is made up of 11 amino acids. CDR3 sequence reads: CSVESPDTQYF. As DNA, the CDR3 is TGCAGCGTTGAGTCGCCAGATACGCAGTATTTT.

This clonotype has a count of ten or more. The V gene is TRBV20-1, the J gene TRBJ2-7; 8 bases are a match to TRBD2. V was pared by 3 bases and J by 0 bases, with 4 bases of the junction left unmatched. The CDR3 spans 14 residues. CDR1 is DFQATT and CDR2 is SNEGSKA in the germline V gene (reference sequence). The CDR3 protein is CSASFSGISYEQYF. In nucleotides, the CDR3 is TGCAGTGCTAGTTTTAGCGGGATCTCCTACGAGCAGTACTTC.

For the CDR3, the DNA is TGTGCCAGCAGGGCCGCCGGGGAAGGTCGCTACGAGCAGTACTTC. Amino acids: CASRAAGEGRYEQYF. The rearrangement links TRBV6-2 or TRBV6-3 to TRBJ2-7, with a possible D match to TRBD2 (5 bases). The CDR3 loop spans 15 amino acids. Germline loops: CDR1 MNHEY, CDR2 SVGEGT. With 6 bases removed from V and 3 bases from J, the gap between germline ends came to 18 bases.

As to this clonotype: A much bigger clone sits one base away, suggesting this may be a read error. The gene calls are TRBV9 and TRBJ2-3, with D possibly TRBD1 on 6 matching bases. The CDR3 runs 15 residues. Germline V gene data show CDR1 as SGDLS and CDR2 as YYNGEE. CDR3 in DNA: TGTGCCAGCAGCGTATTTAGGGGGAACACAAATACGCAGTATTTT. Residues: CASSVFRGNTNTQYF. Full variable domain (rest looked up from reference TRBV9 and TRBJ2-3): DSGVTQTPKHLITATGQRVTLRCSPRSGDLSVYWYQQSLDQGLQFLIQYYNGEERAKGNILERFSAQQFPDLHSELNLSSLELGDSALYFCASSVFRGNTNTQYFGPGTRLTVL.

This clonotype was counted ten times or more. The genes are TRBV7-2 and TRBJ2-1; TRBD2 matches 11 bases. The V segment lost 5 bases and the J segment 9 bases; nucleotides outside the gene matches: 9. Germline V gene sequence: CDR1 SGHTA, CDR2 FQGNSA. There are 15 residues in the CDR3. CDR3 region: CASSPLAGGWGEQFF. For the CDR3, the DNA is TGTGCCAGCAGCCCATTAGCGGGAGGGTGGGGTGAGCAGTTCTTC. Looking up the rest from reference TRBV7-2 and TRBJ2-1 gives the full variable domain: GAGVSQSPSNKVTEKGKDVELRCDPISGHTALYWYRQSLGQGLEFLIYFQGNSAPDKSGLPSDRFSAERTGGSVSTLTIQRTQQEDSAVYLCASSPLAGGWGEQFFGPGTRLTVL.

This clonotype has ten or more counts. The chain links TRBV20-1 to TRBJ2-3, with 15 nucleotides matching TRBD2. The J segment lost 5 bases and the V segment lost 6 bases, leaving 6 bases of the junction unmatched. The CDR3 is 15 residues long. CDR1 and CDR2 from the germline V gene are DFQATT and SNEGSKA (reference sequence). CDR3 in DNA: TGCAGTGCCCCCGGGACTAGCGGGAGGAGAGATACGCAGTATTTT. It encodes CSAPGTSGRRDTQYF.

CDR3 sequence (DNA): TGTGCCAGCAGGATTAGCGGGAGTGATGAGCAGTTCTTC. Translating it yields CASRISGSDEQFF. V usage is TRBV25-1 and J usage is TRBJ2-1; TRBD2 matches at 9 bases. J was trimmed by 8 bases and V by 6 bases; bases with no gene match: 5. CDR3 length equals 13 residues. The germline CDR1 and CDR2 sequences are MGHDK and SYGVNS. Using reference TRBV25-1 and TRBJ2-1 for the parts outside the CDR3, the full variable domain is EADIYQTPRYLVIGTGKKITLECSQTMGHDKMYWYQQDPGMELHLIHYSYGVNSTEKGDLSSESTVSRIRTEHFPLTLESARPSHTSQYLCASRISGSDEQFFGPGTRLTVL.

This clonotype has only one observation. This chain joins TRBV19 and TRBJ2-1; 11 positions match TRBD2. Germline V gene data show CDR1 as LNHDA and CDR2 as SQIVND (reference sequence). J gave up 10 bases and V 5 bases, and 13 bases lay outside the gene matches. The CDR3 totals 16 residues. CDR3 sequence: CASSPRLAGGVEEQFF. Here the CDR3 DNA reads TGTGCCAGTAGTCCCCGGCTAGCGGGAGGTGTGGAGGAGCAGTTCTTC.

The CDR3 spells CASSRPLKTSGRANEQFF. CDR3 nucleotide sequence: TGTGCCAGCAGCAGACCCCTTAAGACTAGCGGGAGGGCCAATGAGCAGTTCTTC. The chain links TRBV11-2 to TRBJ2-1; TRBD2 matches at 14 bases. Trimming took 5 bases from V and 6 from J; bases not matched to a gene: 12. The CDR3 is 18 amino acids. Germline-derived CDR1 and CDR2 are SGHAT and FQNNGV.

This clonotype was recorded a few times. The chain has TRBV29-1 and TRBJ2-7; D may be TRBD1 (6 bases). V was clipped by 4 bases and J by 2 bases, with 12 bases between them. This CDR3 is 13 amino acids long. CDR1 SQVTM and CDR2 ANQGSEA come from the germline V gene. The CDR3 DNA follows: TGCAGCGTTGGGGCTAGGGACACCTACGAGCAGTACTTC. Amino acid sequence: CSVGARDTYEQYF.

This clonotype was observed a handful of times. The CDR3 does not end in the conserved phenylalanine or tryptophan, so this is likely a read error. It is unclear where the CDR3 begins or ends on the DNA, so no DNA is shown, and the CDR3 is as TCRdb lists it. CDR3 region: CASSWRTSGSFPGDTQP. The V gene is TRBV5-5, the J gene TRBJ2-3; the D call of TRBD2 is as the table states it, not checked on the DNA. The CDR3 has 17 residues if both end residues are counted. Germline CDR1 and CDR2: SGHKS and YYEKEE (reference sequence).

The chain joins TRBV21-1 to TRBJ1-5. TRBV21-1 is given as a pseudogene. The CDR3 is made up of 12 amino acids. CDR3 DNA sequence: TGTGCCAGCAGCACACTGAATCAGCCCCAGCATTTT. This translates into CASSTLNQPQHF.

This clonotype showed up many times. The rearrangement uses TRBV5-1 and TRBJ2-7; 12 bases map to TRBD1. In germline, CDR1 is SGHRS, CDR2 YFSETQ. This CDR3 contains 14 residues. With V trimmed by 3 bases and J by 7 bases, 5 bases remained unmatched. The CDR3 DNA reads TGCGCCAGCAGCTCGGGACAGGGGGCGATTGAGCAGTACTTC. It encodes CASSSGQGAIEQYF.

The rearrangement uses TRBV12-3 or TRBV12-4 and TRBJ2-1, with 8 positions matching TRBD2. The CDR3 has 15 residues. The V gene end was trimmed by 5 bases and the J gene end by 4 bases; junction bases not matched to a gene: 7. The chain's CDR3 is CASSRSGILYNEQFF. DNA for the CDR3: TGTGCCAGCAGTCGTAGCGGGATCCTTTACAATGAGCAGTTCTTC.

This clonotype was counted between two and nine times. The gene calls are TRBV6-2 or TRBV6-3 and TRBJ2-2; no reliable D call. Germline loops: CDR1 MNHEY, CDR2 SVGEGT. The CDR3 has 13 residues. The ends were cut back, 0 bases at V and 8 bases at J, with 7 bases in the middle. In DNA form, the CDR3 reads TGTGCCAGCAGTTACTCTCTAGAGGGGGAGCTGTTTTTT. It encodes CASSYSLEGELFF.

In this sample, this clonotype turned up a few times. The V and J genes are TRBV4-3 and TRBJ2-3; tentatively, D is TRBD1 or TRBD2 (5 bases each). CDR1 and CDR2 (germline): LGHNA, YSLEER. CDR3 size: 14 residues. V shed 2 bases and J shed 5 bases, with 11 bases lying between them. The CDR3, as DNA: TGCGCCAGCAGCCAACAAGGGGACGGAGATACGCAGTATTTT. Translation: CASSQQGDGDTQYF.

This clonotype was observed many times. The chain carries TRBV7-8 and TRBJ1-1, with TRBD1 matching 11 bases. V was clipped by 5 bases and J by 2 bases; unmatched bases: 4. CDR1 is SGHVS and CDR2 is FQNEAQ in the germline V gene. The CDR3 runs 15 residues. CDR3 sequence reads: CASSPRTGGNTEAFF. CDR3 sequence (DNA): TGTGCCAGCAGCCCCAGGACAGGGGGCAACACTGAAGCTTTCTTT. Full variable domain (outside the CDR3, taken from reference TRBV7-8 and TRBJ1-1): GAGVSQSPRYKVAKRGQDVALRCDPISGHVSLFWYQQALGQGPEFLTYFQNEAQLDKSGLPSDRFFAERPEGSVSTLKIQRTQQEDSAVYLCASSPRTGGNTEAFFGQGTRLTVV.

The chain is built from TRBV7-3 and TRBJ2-7, with 14 positions matching TRBD2. Trimming at V came to 11 bases and at J to 1 base, leaving 28 bases not matched to a gene. The CDR3 consists of 22 residues. Per germline, CDR1 SGHTA and CDR2 FQGTGA. The CDR3 is CASHPGQGATGTSGSSSYEQYF. The CDR3 nucleotides are TGTGCCTCTCATCCGGGACAGGGGGCGACAGGGACTAGCGGGAGTTCGTCCTACGAGCAGTACTTC.

The table lists this clonotype with a few counts. V is TRBV19 and J is TRBJ1-5; the match to TRBD1 covers 7 bases. V gave up 8 bases and J gave up 7 bases; unmatched junction bases: 8. The CDR3 has 13 amino acids. Germline lookup yields CDR1 LNHDA and CDR2 SQIVND (reference sequence). CDR3 DNA: TGTGCCAGTGTAGGACAGGCGGAGCAGCCCCAGCATTTT. Translating gives CASVGQAEQPQHF.